The 19 T cell receptor beta chains given below trace back to one sample, sequenced in a study of T cell changes during pregnancy in multiple sclerosis. Using immunoSEQ multiplex PCR, the repertoire was profiled, and TCRdb retains in-frame clones only, with some absent. This sample has about 59,000 clones; 85% to 95% occur once, and the top ten carry about 0.33%. Source: CD4+ T cells from peripheral blood mononuclear cells, taken before pregnancy. These receptors came from a female donor with multiple sclerosis, enrolled in a pregnancy study.

This clone was seen only a few times. The DNA for the CDR3 is TGTGCCAGCAGCCAGGACAGGCGGGCTTTCTTT. Amino acid sequence: CASSQDRRAFF. The chain has TRBV28 and TRBJ1-1; 7 positions agree with TRBD1. The J segment lost 11 bases and the V segment lost 6 bases, leaving 6 bases of the junction unmatched. The CDR3 consists of 11 residues. The germline V gene encodes CDR1 MDHEN and CDR2 SYDVKM.

The V call is TRBV5-1, the J call TRBJ1-2, with no clear D. CDR1 is SGHRS and CDR2 is YFSETQ in the germline V gene. V lost 3 bases and J lost 4, with 13 bases in between. This CDR3 comprises 14 residues. The CDR3 DNA is TGCGCCAGCAGCTCCGAGCGTGGCGCCTATGGCTACACCTTC. Translation gives CASSSERGAYGYTF.

This chain uses TRBV6-1 with TRBJ1-2; tentatively, D is TRBD1 (5 bases). The CDR3 sequence is 13 residues long. In germline, CDR1 is MNHNS, CDR2 SASEGT. V dropped 2 bases and J dropped 5 bases, with 9 bases sitting between them. The CDR3 bases are TGTGCCAGCAGTGAACAGGGTTCGTATGGCTACACCTTC. It codes for CASSEQGSYGYTF.

The genes are TRBV5-1 and TRBJ2-1, with a tentative D call TRBD1 (5 bases). This CDR3 has 16 residues. CDR1 and CDR2 (germline): SGHRS, YFSETQ. Trimming cost V 0 bases and J 5 bases, with 15 bases left between them. CDR3 in DNA: TGCGCCAGCAGCTTGGCCCCACAGGCCACTAACAATGAGCAGTTCTTC. Its protein is CASSLAPQATNNEQFF. The full variable domain, with the rest looked up from reference TRBV5-1 and TRBJ2-1, is KAGVTQTPRYLIKTRGQQVTLSCSPISGHRSVSWYQQTPGQGLQFLFEYFSETQRNKGNFPGRFSGRQFSNSRSEMNVSTLELGDSALYLCASSLAPQATNNEQFFGPGTRLTVL.

The table lists this clone with a count of one. This chain uses TRBV27 with TRBJ2-5; 7 nucleotides align to TRBD1. The DNA matches TRBJ2-7 better at its end, which makes the J call doubtful. Germline lookup yields CDR1 MNHEY and CDR2 SMNVEV (reference sequence). This CDR3 has 13 residues. This CDR3 is CASRGTEHYEQYF. DNA of the CDR3: TGTGCCAGCAGAGGGACAGAACACTACGAGCAGTACTTC.

Written as DNA, the CDR3 is TGCGCCAGCAGCCAAAGCCTATTAATGGTCAATGAGCAGTTCTTC. It encodes CASSQSLLMVNEQFF. V is TRBV4-3 and J is TRBJ2-1; D ambiguous. This CDR3 has 15 residues. The V end lost 2 bases, the J end lost 6 bases, and 14 bases lay between the germline ends. From germline, CDR1 is LGHNA and CDR2 YSLEER.

J is TRBJ2-3 and V is TRBV2, with 13 nucleotides matching TRBD2. Germline CDR1 and CDR2: SNHLY and FYNNEI. This CDR3 is 17 amino acids long. V lost 6 bases to trimming and J lost 0 bases; unmatched junction nucleotides: 6. The CDR3 nucleotides read TGTGCCAGCAGCCCGGGACTAGCGGGACCTAGCACAGATACGCAGTATTTT. This translates into CASSPGLAGPSTDTQYF.

Only a few counts were recorded for this clone. The identical CDR3 is also encoded by other nucleotide sequences in the sample. The rearrangement links TRBV18 to TRBJ1-1; TRBD1 aligns across 7 bases. V was clipped by 3 bases and J by 6 bases; unmatched bases: 10. This CDR3 is 15 amino acids long. Germline V gene data show CDR1 as KGHSH and CDR2 as LQKENI. This CDR3 is CASSPKGTGAAEAFF. CDR3 nucleotide sequence: TGTGCCAGCTCACCGAAAGGAACAGGGGCTGCTGAAGCTTTCTTT.

This chain joins TRBV7-2 and TRBJ1-1; no firm D call. The CDR3 spans 13 residues. Trimming took 0 bases from V and 1 from J, leaving 3 bases between them. Germline V lookup: CDR1 SGHTA, CDR2 FQGNSA. The CDR3 DNA sequence: TGTGCCAGCAGCTTAGCCGGGAACACTGAAGCTTTCTTT. It is translated as CASSLAGNTEAFF.

The chain couples TRBV7-2 to TRBJ2-7; 9 nucleotides match TRBD2. This CDR3 spans 15 amino acids. Unmatched junction bases numbered 3, after V lost 1 base and J lost 2 bases. The germline V gene encodes CDR1 SGHTA and CDR2 FQGNSA. The CDR3 nucleotides are TGTGCCAGCAGCTTAGACTCTAGCGGGACCTACGAGCAGTACTTC. Its protein product is CASSLDSSGTYEQYF. The complete variable domain, with remaining parts taken from reference TRBV7-2 and TRBJ2-7, reads GAGVSQSPSNKVTEKGKDVELRCDPISGHTALYWYRQSLGQGLEFLIYFQGNSAPDKSGLPSDRFSAERTGGSVSTLTIQRTQQEDSAVYLCASSLDSSGTYEQYFGPGTRLTVT.

The chain carries TRBV6-1 and TRBJ1-2, with no clear D. The CDR3 sequence is 11 residues long. The germline gives CDR1 MNHNS, CDR2 SASEGT. V lost 11 bases to trimming and J lost 5 bases, with 12 bases between them. This CDR3 is CAGGPRYGYTF. In DNA form, the CDR3 reads TGTGCCGGAGGACCGCGGTATGGCTACACCTTC.

The genes are TRBV18 and TRBJ2-3; 7 bases are shared with TRBD2. Germline V gene sequence: CDR1 KGHSH, CDR2 LQKENI. V was clipped by 6 bases and J by 6 bases; unmatched bases: 12. The CDR3 consists of 15 residues. The DNA of the CDR3 is TGTGCCAGCTCGGGGGAGGGACTTCCTCTGGATACGCAGTATTTT. Residues: CASSGEGLPLDTQYF.

The chain recombines TRBV7-2 with TRBJ1-1; D not resolved. This CDR3 region has 12 residues. Deletions cut 1 base from V and 11 bases from J, with 11 bases between. Per germline, CDR1 SGHTA and CDR2 FQGNSA. CDR3: CASSLGVPGAFF. In DNA form, the CDR3 reads TGTGCCAGCAGCTTAGGGGTCCCCGGGGCTTTCTTT.

This clone was picked up a small number of times. This chain links TRBV9 with TRBJ1-1; D is undetermined. CDR3 length equals 13 residues. With 2 bases removed from V and 5 bases from J, the gap between germline ends came to 10 bases. CDR1 is SGDLS, CDR2 YYNGEE, per germline. CDR3 region: CASSVRPATEAFF. The CDR3 DNA follows: TGTGCCAGCAGCGTGCGCCCTGCGACTGAAGCTTTCTTT.

The V gene is TRBV7-2, the J gene TRBJ1-5; D remains unclear. In germline, CDR1 is SGHTA, CDR2 FQGNSA. V lost 1 base, J lost 7 bases, and 17 bases lay in between. This CDR3 spans 16 amino acids. For the CDR3, the DNA is TGTGCCAGCAGCTTAGGAGGGAACTTGGGAGAACAGCCCCAGCATTTT. Translated, it gives CASSLGGNLGEQPQHF.

V and J are TRBV5-1 and TRBJ1-2; 10 bases match TRBD1. This CDR3 has 16 residues. Germline trimming cut 2 bases from V and 4 bases from J; bases unmatched to any gene: 8. In germline, CDR1 is SGHRS, CDR2 YFSETQ. The CDR3 protein is CASSFGGTGAFYGYTF. The CDR3 DNA reads as TGCGCCAGCAGCTTCGGTGGGACAGGGGCTTTCTATGGCTACACCTTC.

J is TRBJ2-5 and V is TRBV28, with a weak D call TRBD2 (6 bases). Germline-derived CDR1 and CDR2 are MDHEN and SYDVKM. The length of the CDR3 is 12 residues. With 7 bases removed from V and 9 bases from J, the gap between germline ends came to 15 bases. CDR3 protein: CASNFLGEAQYF. Here the CDR3 DNA reads TGTGCCAGCAACTTTTTGGGGGAGGCCCAGTACTTC.

The chain uses TRBV28 and TRBJ2-7, with D hard to call. Trimming took off 4 bases at V and 3 bases at J, with 4 bases between the two ends. The CDR3 runs 11 residues. Germline V CDR1 and CDR2: MDHEN, SYDVKM. CDR3 DNA sequence: TGTGCCAGCAGTTCACTCTACGAGCAGTACTTC. This encodes CASSSLYEQYF.

The chain has TRBV2 and TRBJ2-7; 14 bases agree with TRBD2. The V segment lost 7 bases and the J segment 3 bases; nucleotides outside the gene matches: 8. Germline CDR1 reads SNHLY; CDR2 reads FYNNEI. CDR3 size: 16 residues. CDR3 sequence reads: CASTLGLAGDFYEQYF. The CDR3 nucleotides are TGTGCCAGCACCCTGGGACTAGCGGGGGACTTCTACGAGCAGTACTTC.